Below are 18 T cell receptor beta chains sequenced from a single sample in a study of blood T cell repertoires in COVID-19 (dated by TCRdb to about 2020). Library preparation employed the immunoSEQ multiplex PCR assay. TCRdb mirrors the immuneACCESS table, restricted to in-frame sequences. Some clones are absent from its copies; in checked studies, under half trace to an unresolved V gene, and the reason for the others is unknown. The sample table holds some 340,000 clones, of which about 89% were seen once. The top ten clonotypes cover roughly 5.3% of the sample. Sequenced input: PBMCs or T cells enriched from blood (not recorded which). All receptors come from a woman in her 30s who had recovered from COVID-19.

The chain recombines TRBV7-2 with TRBJ2-7; 9 nucleotides line up with TRBD1. Trimming took 5 bases from V and 7 from J; bases not matched to a gene: 9. Germline V CDR1 and CDR2: SGHTA, FQGNSA. The length of the CDR3 is 14 residues. CDR3 nucleotide sequence: TGTGCCAGCAGCCTACAGGGGGCGGGGAGGGAGCAGTACTTC. It specifies CASSLQGAGREQYF.

The chain recombines TRBV18 with TRBJ1-2, with 7 nucleotides matching TRBD1. Trimming took 6 bases from V and 2 from J; bases not matched to a gene: 6. The CDR3 length is 14 residues. Germline-derived CDR1 and CDR2 are KGHSH and LQKENI. DNA of the CDR3: TGTGCCAGCTCTCCCGACAGGGAAAACTATGGCTACACCTTC. It translates to CASSPDRENYGYTF.

This rearrangement joins TRBV5-4 to TRBJ2-5; TRBD1 is a possible D gene (6 bases). Between the trimmed V and J ends, which lost 2 bases and 3 bases, there was a span of 11 bases. CDR1 and CDR2 from the germline V gene are SGHNT and YYREEE (reference sequence). The CDR3 is made up of 14 amino acids. CDR3 DNA sequence: TGTGCCAGCAGCTTAAGAACAGGGAAAGAGACCCAGTACTTC. Protein: CASSLRTGKETQYF.

This chain connects TRBV9 to TRBJ1-5; no reliable D call. From germline, CDR1 is SGDLS and CDR2 YYNGEE. The germline V and J ends were trimmed by 4 bases and 11 bases, with 19 bases remaining between them. There are 14 residues in the CDR3. In DNA, the CDR3 is TGTGCCAGCAGCCGGAACCCGGACGGGGAGGCCCAGCATTTT. Its protein is CASSRNPDGEAQHF.

The genes are TRBV5-5 and TRBJ2-7; possible D gene TRBD1, 6 bases. The CDR3 contains 16 residues. Germline assignment: CDR1 SGHKS and CDR2 YYEKEE (reference sequence). Trimming left V 3 bases short and J 6 bases short, with 22 bases between. CDR3 in amino acids: CASSSQTGLLTSEQYF. Written as DNA, the CDR3 is TGTGCCAGCAGCTCGCAGACAGGCCTCCTTACCTCCGAGCAGTACTTC. Full variable domain (remainder filled in from reference TRBV5-5 and TRBJ2-7): DAGVTQSPTHLIKTRGQQVTLRCSPISGHKSVSWYQQVLGQGPQFIFQYYEKEERGRGNFPDRFSARQFPNYSSELNVNALLLGDSALYLCASSSQTGLLTSEQYFGPGTRLTVT.

This sequence joins TRBV7-2 and TRBJ1-2; D gene uncertain. V dropped 1 base and J dropped 8 bases, with 5 bases sitting between them. CDR3 length: 11 amino acids. The germline CDR1 and CDR2 sequences are SGHTA and FQGNSA. The DNA for the CDR3 is TGTGCCAGCAGCTTAGTCCTCGGCTACACCTTC. This translates into CASSLVLGYTF.

The gene calls are TRBV5-5 and TRBJ2-5, with D perhaps matching TRBD2 (6 bases). Germline V gives CDR1 SGHKS, CDR2 YYEKEE (reference sequence). V lost 0 bases and J lost 2, with 11 bases in between. The length of the CDR3 is 15 residues. CDR3 bases: TGTGCCAGCAGCTTGGCCTACGGGAGACAAGAGACCCAGTACTTC. Protein: CASSLAYGRQETQYF. Full variable domain (remainder filled in from reference TRBV5-5 and TRBJ2-5): DAGVTQSPTHLIKTRGQQVTLRCSPISGHKSVSWYQQVLGQGPQFIFQYYEKEERGRGNFPDRFSARQFPNYSSELNVNALLLGDSALYLCASSLAYGRQETQYFGPGTRLLVL.

CDR3: CASSHRPRRGLLYNSPLHF. CDR3 sequence (DNA): TGTGCCAGCAGCCATCGCCCCCGCAGGGGGCTCCTATATAATTCACCCCTCCACTTT. The genes are TRBV3-1 (or the pseudogene TRBV3-2) and TRBJ1-6; 8 positions match TRBD1. Trimming at V came to 3 bases and at J to 4 bases, leaving 14 bases not matched to a gene. Germline V lookup: CDR1 LGHDT, CDR2 YNNKEL (reference sequence). The CDR3 covers 19 residues.

The chain links TRBV5-1 to TRBJ1-3; maybe TRBD1 (6 bases). The CDR3 has 14 amino acids. The germline V gene encodes CDR1 SGHRS and CDR2 YFSETQ. V lost 4 bases, J lost 1 base, and 9 bases lay in between. The CDR3 DNA sequence: TGCGCCAGCAGCACCAGGGGATCTGGAAACACCATATATTTT. Protein sequence: CASSTRGSGNTIYF.

The CDR3 nucleotides are TGTGCCAGCAGCCAGTCGGGGACTGGAAACACCATATATTTT. It is translated as CASSQSGTGNTIYF. This sequence joins TRBV3-1 (or the pseudogene TRBV3-2) and TRBJ1-3; D uncertain. Germline loops: CDR1 LGHDT, CDR2 YNNKEL (reference sequence). The CDR3 loop spans 14 amino acids. V was shortened by 3 bases and J by 2 bases, with 8 bases between the two germline ends.

This sequence joins TRBV5-1 and TRBJ1-1; 12 nucleotides match TRBD1. Trimming at V came to 4 bases and at J to 4 bases, leaving 8 bases not matched to a gene. The CDR3 has 16 residues. The germline gives CDR1 SGHRS, CDR2 YFSETQ. In DNA form, the CDR3 reads TGCGCCAGCAGCCCGGGGACAGGGGGCAGGGGCACTGAAGCTTTCTTT. Its translation: CASSPGTGGRGTEAFF.

This chain uses TRBV2 with TRBJ1-4; D ambiguous. The V and J ends lost 11 bases and 4 bases respectively, with 14 bases between them. CDR1 and CDR2 (germline): SNHLY, FYNNEI. The CDR3 sequence is 13 residues long. Here the CDR3 reads CAVVAEDNEKLFF. In DNA, the CDR3 is TGTGCCGTCGTGGCGGAGGATAATGAAAAACTGTTTTTT.

CDR3 bases: TGTGCCAGCAGCCGCAGTGGCGGGGAGCTGTTTTTT. Residues: CASSRSGGELFF. The chain links TRBV3-1 (or the pseudogene TRBV3-2) to TRBJ2-2; no definite D call. Trimming removed 4 bases from V and 7 bases from J, with 7 bases in between. The germline CDR1 and CDR2 sequences are LGHDT and YNNKEL (reference sequence). The CDR3 has 12 residues.

The chain uses TRBV27 and TRBJ1-5, with 8 bases lining up with TRBD1. The J segment lost 7 bases and the V segment lost 6 bases, leaving 11 bases of the junction unmatched. The CDR3 extends over 15 amino acids. Germline CDR1 and CDR2: MNHEY and SMNVEV (reference sequence). CDR3 residues: CASSPTGEGWQPQHF. CDR3 sequence (DNA): TGTGCCAGCAGCCCGACAGGGGAAGGGTGGCAGCCCCAGCATTTT.

V usage is TRBV18 and J usage is TRBJ2-5; a possible D gene is TRBD2 (6 bases). Per germline, CDR1 KGHSH and CDR2 LQKENI. Trimming pared 3 bases from V and 1 base from J, leaving 9 bases between. This CDR3 comprises 14 residues. CDR3 bases: TGTGCCAGCTCACCGACTAGTCGCCAAGAGACCCAGTACTTC. Its protein product is CASSPTSRQETQYF.

V usage is TRBV18 and J usage is TRBJ1-2, with 8 bases aligning to TRBD1. Germline V lookup: CDR1 KGHSH, CDR2 LQKENI. After removal of 5 bases from V and 2 bases from J, the junction contained 7 bases not matched to a gene. The CDR3 spans 15 residues. CDR3 sequence: CASSANRGDNYGYTF. The CDR3 DNA sequence: TGTGCCAGCTCAGCTAACAGGGGGGACAACTATGGCTACACCTTC. The full variable domain, in which reference TRBV18 and TRBJ1-2 provide the parts outside the CDR3, is NAGVMQNPRHLVRRRGQEARLRCSPMKGHSHVYWYRQLPEEGLKFMVYLQKENIIDESGMPKERFSAEFPKEGPSILRIQQVVRGDSAAYFCASSANRGDNYGYTFGSGTRLTVV.

This clone appeared a few times. The rearrangement links TRBV10-3 to TRBJ1-1; D is ambiguous. The germline V gene has CDR1 ENHRY and CDR2 SYGVKD. Trimming shortened V by 0 bases and J by 4 bases, and 9 bases separated the two germline ends. CDR3 length: 14 amino acids. The CDR3 region is CAISESTRGTEAFF. CDR3 in DNA: TGTGCCATCAGTGAGTCGACTCGTGGCACTGAAGCTTTCTTT.

The chain couples TRBV7-3 to TRBJ2-5; 7 bases are a match to TRBD1. The CDR3 spans 13 residues. The V segment lost 3 bases and the J segment 3 bases; nucleotides outside the gene matches: 1. Looked up from germline, CDR1 is SGHTA and CDR2 is FQGTGA. DNA of the CDR3: TGTGCCAGCAGCTTTGACAGGGAAGAGACCCAGTACTTC. This gives the protein CASSFDREETQYF.